A selection of T cell receptor beta chains follows, all from one sample in a study of tumor-infiltrating lymphocytes in primary liver carcinoma. TCRdb itself ran the multiplex PCR reads through MiXCR, one entry per CDR3 protein. This table has about 330,000 distinct CDR3 sequences, roughly two thirds appearing once. Sample: peripheral blood. These receptors were taken from a man aged 35-49 years with primary liver carcinoma and hepatitis B virus infection. CDR3s include the opening cysteine and the closing phenylalanine or tryptophan. The D gene is left open where the match is weak. Size tells how often a clone was seen (once, few, many) or the class of an expanded clone, and some rows leave it out.

V	size	J	D	DNA	CDR3
TRBV6-6	NA	TRBJ2-5	NA	TGTGTCAGCAGTGGACAGTGTGGGGAGACCCAGTACTTC	CVSSGQCGETQYF
TRBV4-1	NA	TRBJ1-4	TRBD1	TGCGCCAGCAGCCTCGACATCCAGGGGGCGTTTGAAAAACTGTTTTTT	CASSLDIQGAFEKLFF
TRBV14	few	TRBJ2-7	NA	TGTGCCAGCAGCCAAGCGGGGTTCTCCTACGAGCAGTACTTC	CASSQAGFSYEQYF
TRBV11-2	NA	TRBJ2-3	TRBD2	TGTGCCAGCGGCTTCAAGGGACTAGTGGGGCCCCAAGATACGCAGTATTTT	CASGFKGLVGPQDTQYF
TRBV6-5	NA	TRBJ1-5	NA	TGTGCCAGCAGTTGCTCTCGTAGGCGTCAGCCCCAGCATTTT	CASSCSRRRQPQHF
TRBV29-1	many	TRBJ2-1	NA	TGCAGCGGCGGGACGGGTGTTTTAGATGAGCAGTTCTTC	CSGGTGVLDEQFF
TRBV10-2	NA	TRBJ1-2	NA	TGCGCCAGCAGAGACGGGGGGCGAAGTGGCTACACCTTC	CASRDGGRSGYTF
TRBV28	NA	TRBJ2-7	TRBD2	TGTGCCAGCAGTTTCGGCGGGAGTCTCGGCGAGCAGTACTTC	CASSFGGSLGEQYF
TRBV11-2	many	TRBJ1-1	NA	TGTGCCAGCAGCTTAGTGGGGAGGGCCAACACTGAAGCTTTCTTT	CASSLVGRANTEAFF
TRBV7-9	NA	TRBJ2-7	NA	TGTGTCAGCAGCTTAACCTACGAGCAGTACTTC	CVSSLTYEQYF
TRBV11-2	once	TRBJ2-7	TRBD2	TGTGCCAGCAGCTTTCCAGCGGGGTACGAGTACTACTTC	CASSFPAGYEYYF
TRBV6-6	few	TRBJ1-2	NA	TGTGCCAGCAGTGAGTACCCGGGGATCGGCTACACCTTC	CASSEYPGIGYTF
TRBV5-6	NA	TRBJ2-3	TRBD2	TGTGCCAGCAGCCCGACTAGCGCTGGCACAGATACGCAGTATTTT	CASSPTSAGTDTQYF
TRBV11-2	once	TRBJ1-4	NA	TGTGTCAGCAACTTCAGGTTAAGGGAAAAACTGTTTTTT	CVSNFRLREKLFF
TRBV6-5	NA	TRBJ2-7	NA	TGTGCCAGAAGTTCCATGACGGGGGCCTACGAGCAGTATTTC	CARSSMTGAYEQYF
TRBV30	NA	TRBJ2-1	NA	TGTGCCTGGAGTGGTCAGGGGAGCTCCTACAATGAGCAGTTCTTC	CAWSGQGSSYNEQFF